The 6 T cell receptor beta chains below come from one sample, sequenced in a study of control samples from healthy donors and cancer patients (TCRdb year 2020). The library came from the immunoSEQ multiplex PCR assay. Not all clones reach the TCRdb copy of this immuneACCESS table, which keeps in-frame sequences only. Checked studies attribute under half of the gap to unresolved V genes and leave the rest unexplained. This sample gives just over 150,000 clones in total; approximately 94% of them show up just once. The ten biggest clones cover 7.5% to 8.5% of the sample. Sequenced input: blood. Source of these receptors: a woman aged 40 to 49 in good health.

The chain employs TRBV4-3 and TRBJ1-1; D gene uncertain. Trimming removed 4 bases from V and 1 base from J, with 13 bases in between. This CDR3 has 15 residues. CDR1 LGHNA and CDR2 YSLEER come from the germline V gene. The CDR3: CASSRITGRNTEAFF. Written as DNA, the CDR3 is TGCGCCAGCAGCCGGATTACCGGGAGGAACACTGAAGCTTTCTTT.

The genes are TRBV3-1 (or the pseudogene TRBV3-2) and TRBJ1-1, with TRBD1 as a possible D gene (5 bases). Germline V lookup: CDR1 LGHDT, CDR2 YNNKEL (reference sequence). Trimming removed 0 bases at V and 0 bases at J, with 11 bases between. The CDR3 loop spans 16 amino acids. CDR3 nucleotides: TGTGCCAGCAGCCAAGATGGGACGGGGATGAACACTGAAGCTTTCTTT. Translation: CASSQDGTGMNTEAFF.

The CDR3 is CASSLGLLEGYTF. The CDR3 DNA reads TGTGCCAGCAGCTTAGGACTGTTAGAAGGCTACACCTTC. The gene calls are TRBV7-9 and TRBJ1-2; D ambiguous. This CDR3 contains 13 residues. CDR1 and CDR2 from the germline V gene are SEHNR and FQNEAQ (reference sequence). Deletions cut 1 base from V and 8 bases from J, with 11 bases between.

V usage is TRBV4-1 and J usage is TRBJ1-2; D is undetermined. Deletions cut 0 bases from V and 3 bases from J, with 5 bases between. CDR1 is MGHRA, CDR2 YSYEKL, per germline. The CDR3 length is 13 residues. CDR3: CASSQDTYYGYTF. The DNA for the CDR3 is TGCGCCAGCAGCCAAGACACTTACTATGGCTACACCTTC.

The CDR3: CSVDNLGGSYETQYF. The DNA for the CDR3 is TGCAGCGTTGACAACCTAGGGGGCTCGTATGAGACCCAGTACTTC. V is TRBV29-1 and J is TRBJ2-5, with TRBD1 identical over 7 bases. CDR1 is SQVTM and CDR2 is ANQGSEA in the germline V gene. The J segment lost 5 bases and the V segment lost 3 bases, leaving 12 bases of the junction unmatched. CDR3 length: 15 residues.

This chain uses TRBV6-5 with TRBJ1-5; 8 nucleotides align to TRBD1. V shed 5 bases and J 6 bases; nucleotides not matched to a gene: 9. The CDR3 is 15 residues long. CDR1 and CDR2 from the germline V gene are MNHEY and SVGAGI. The CDR3 DNA follows: TGTGCCAGCAGTCCATGGACAGGGATGTTTCAGCCCCAGCATTTT. This sequence encodes CASSPWTGMFQPQHF.